One sample yielded the 26 T cell receptor beta chains listed below, sequenced in a study of CD8+ T cells in alopecia areata. RNA, once extracted, was reverse transcribed into cDNA for use as the sequencing template. TCRdb's copy holds only in-frame clones and misses some; the assay was immunoSEQ multiplex PCR. The sample lists 250,000 to 350,000 clones, about 62% occurring once. Treatment in this sample: oral pan-JAK inhibitor, 5-10 mg twice daily. Here the sequenced sample was CD4+ T cells sorted from blood, taken at roughly week 52, from a patient treated with tofacitinib. The origin of the receptors is a human donor with alopecia areata.

The chain is built from TRBV30 and TRBJ1-1; perhaps TRBD1 as D (5 bases). This CDR3 spans 13 amino acids. V was clipped by 1 base and J by 2 bases, with 8 bases between them. Germline V gene data show CDR1 as GTSNPN and CDR2 as SVGIG (reference sequence). CDR3 bases: TGTGCCTGGAGTGGGGGCTCCAACACTGAAGCTTTCTTT. Amino acid sequence: CAWSGGSNTEAFF.

The chain uses TRBV29-1 and TRBJ2-5; D could derive from TRBD1 or TRBD2 (5 bases each). The germline V gene encodes CDR1 SQVTM and CDR2 ANQGSEA. CDR3 length: 13 residues. Trimming removed 7 bases from V and 1 base from J, with 13 bases in between. The CDR3 region is CSALGAVQETQYF. CDR3 bases: TGCAGCGCACTAGGGGCAGTCCAAGAGACCCAGTACTTC. The full variable domain, completed using reference TRBV29-1 and TRBJ2-5, is SAVISQKPSRDICQRGTSLTIQCQVDSQVTMMFWYRQQPGQSLTLIATANQGSEATYESGFVIDKFPISRPNLTFSTLTVSNMSPEDSSIYLCSALGAVQETQYFGPGTRLLVL.

CDR3 loop: CASRGGNQPQHF. The DNA for the CDR3 is TGTGCCAGCCGGGGGGGCAATCAGCCCCAGCATTTT. The V and J genes are TRBV9 and TRBJ1-5; a possible D gene is TRBD1 (5 bases). This CDR3 spans 12 amino acids. With 7 bases removed from V and 2 bases from J, the gap between germline ends came to 7 bases. Germline values: CDR1 SGDLS, CDR2 YYNGEE.

The chain joins TRBV7-9 to TRBJ1-1; TRBD1 might be the D (5 bases). This CDR3 spans 14 amino acids. Germline V gene lookup returns CDR1 SEHNR and CDR2 FQNEAQ (reference sequence). The germline V and J ends were trimmed by 1 base and 11 bases, with 17 bases remaining between them. The DNA for the CDR3 is TGTGCCAGCAGCTTAGTTGGGACGGTGGTATGGGCTTTCTTT. This sequence encodes CASSLVGTVVWAFF.

The chain is built from TRBV7-9 and TRBJ1-5, with D tentatively TRBD1 (5 bases). This CDR3 is 13 amino acids long. Per the germline V gene, CDR1 is SEHNR and CDR2 is FQNEAQ (reference sequence). Trimming removed 3 bases from V and 6 bases from J, with 9 bases in between. The CDR3 spells CASSFGTGQPQHF. The DNA of the CDR3 is TGTGCCAGCAGCTTTGGGACGGGTCAGCCCCAGCATTTT. Complete variable domain (other parts from reference TRBV7-9 and TRBJ1-5): DTGVSQNPRHKITKRGQNVTFRCDPISEHNRLYWYRQTLGQGPEFLTYFQNEAQLEKSRLLSDRFSAERPKGSFSTLEIQRTEQGDSAMYLCASSFGTGQPQHFGDGTRLSIL.

The table lists this clone with a count of one. The chain is built from TRBV29-1 and TRBJ2-7; 8 positions agree with TRBD1. Germline V gives CDR1 SQVTM, CDR2 ANQGSEA. This CDR3 region has 13 residues. The V gene end was trimmed by 4 bases and the J gene end by 7 bases; junction bases not matched to a gene: 9. The CDR3 sequence: CSVGPQGAREQYF. DNA for the CDR3: TGCAGCGTTGGTCCCCAGGGGGCGCGGGAGCAGTACTTC.

This clone has only a few counts. J is TRBJ2-1 and V is TRBV7-2; D not certain. CDR3 length: 13 residues. CDR1 is SGHTA and CDR2 is FQGNSA in the germline V gene. Trimming stripped 4 bases from V and 11 bases from J, with 15 bases between. CDR3 residues: CASSSVPRTQQFF. As DNA, the CDR3 is TGTGCCAGCAGCTCCGTCCCGCGGACCCAGCAGTTCTTC.

This clone has just a few counts. J is TRBJ2-1 and V is TRBV9; 12 positions match TRBD2. With 0 bases clipped from V and 5 bases from J, the junction kept 9 bases outside the gene matches. CDR3 length equals 18 residues. Germline values: CDR1 SGDLS, CDR2 YYNGEE. The CDR3 coding sequence is TGTGCCAGCAGCGTAGGACCTAGCGGGGGGGCCTGGAACAATGAGCAGTTCTTC. It translates to CASSVGPSGGAWNNEQFF. Filled out from reference TRBV9 and TRBJ2-1, the complete variable domain reads DSGVTQTPKHLITATGQRVTLRCSPRSGDLSVYWYQQSLDQGLQFLIQYYNGEERAKGNILERFSAQQFPDLHSELNLSSLELGDSALYFCASSVGPSGGAWNNEQFFGPGTRLTVL.

This clone was detected only a few times. V and J are TRBV6-5 and TRBJ1-6; D is possibly TRBD1 (5 bases). Trimming removed 0 bases from V and 8 bases from J, with 11 bases in between. The CDR3 is 15 amino acids. The germline gives CDR1 MNHEY, CDR2 SVGAGI. CDR3 sequence: CASSYSRLQDSPLHF. The CDR3 coding sequence is TGTGCCAGCAGTTACTCGAGGCTACAGGATTCACCCCTCCACTTT.

The chain employs TRBV14 and TRBJ2-5; D unresolved. The germline gives CDR1 SGHDN, CDR2 FVKESK. CDR3 length: 13 amino acids. Trimming took off 4 bases at V and 1 base at J, with 7 bases between the two ends. This CDR3 reads CASSLHPQETQYF. CDR3 bases: TGTGCCAGCAGCCTTCACCCCCAAGAGACCCAGTACTTC.

This clone was counted only a few times. CDR3 bases: TGCAGCGTTGAAACCCCAGGGGGTATCAGATCCTACAATGAGCAGTTCTTC. Encoded protein: CSVETPGGIRSYNEQFF. J is TRBJ2-1 and V is TRBV29-1; TRBD1 matches at 7 bases. Germline assignment: CDR1 SQVTM and CDR2 ANQGSEA. The V and J ends lost 2 bases and 1 base, in that order; junction bases with no gene match: 11. The CDR3 totals 17 residues.

The V call is TRBV7-3, the J call TRBJ1-2; 8 bases are a match to TRBD1. The V gene end was trimmed by 5 bases and the J gene end by 4 bases; junction bases not matched to a gene: 6. The germline CDR1 and CDR2 sequences are SGHTA and FQGTGA. The CDR3 sequence is 14 residues long. The CDR3 region is CASSPGGFPYGYTF. CDR3 DNA: TGTGCCAGCAGCCCAGGGGGCTTTCCCTATGGCTACACCTTC.

The chain couples TRBV27 to TRBJ2-4, with 9 bases matching TRBD1. Looked up from germline, CDR1 is MNHEY and CDR2 is SMNVEV (reference sequence). The CDR3 has 17 residues. Trimming took 5 bases from V and 0 from J; bases not matched to a gene: 8. The CDR3 bases are TGTGCCAGCAGTCCCGCCGGGACAGGGCTAGCCAAAAACATTCAGTACTTC. This encodes CASSPAGTGLAKNIQYF.

The genes are TRBV6-8 and TRBJ2-3, with 14 nucleotides matching TRBD2. The CDR3 runs to 21 residues. Per germline, CDR1 MNHGY and CDR2 SAAAGT. J gave up 0 bases and V 8 bases, and 19 bases lay outside the gene matches. The CDR3: CASGSPDRTSGGSYSTDTQYF. The CDR3 coding sequence is TGTGCCAGCGGCTCCCCCGACCGGACTAGCGGGGGGTCTTATAGCACAGATACGCAGTATTTT.

The chain carries TRBV5-1 and TRBJ1-1; D is unclear. This CDR3 comprises 11 residues. V lost 0 bases to trimming and J lost 11 bases, with 8 bases between them. CDR1 and CDR2 (germline): SGHRS, YFSETQ. The CDR3 bases are TGCGCCAGCAGCTTGGCCGGAATTGCTTTCTTT. Protein sequence: CASSLAGIAFF. The whole variable domain, remainder taken from reference TRBV5-1 and TRBJ1-1, is KAGVTQTPRYLIKTRGQQVTLSCSPISGHRSVSWYQQTPGQGLQFLFEYFSETQRNKGNFPGRFSGRQFSNSRSEMNVSTLELGDSALYLCASSLAGIAFFGQGTRLTVV.

Comment on this clone: The junction departs from germline at one end; a sequencing error may be responsible. The V and J genes are TRBV7-7 and TRBJ2-2; perhaps TRBD1 as D (5 bases). Germline-derived CDR1 and CDR2 are SSHAT and FNYEAQ (reference sequence). The CDR3 runs 15 residues. Here the CDR3 DNA reads TGTGCTAGCAGCTTAGCAGGGATTCACACCGGGGAGCTGTTTTTT. Its protein product is CASSLAGIHTGELFF.

V usage is TRBV5-4 and J usage is TRBJ2-3, with TRBD2 identical over 11 bases. The CDR3 consists of 16 residues. Germline CDR1 reads SGHNT; CDR2 reads YYREEE (reference sequence). Trimming at V came to 3 bases and at J to 4 bases, leaving 7 bases not matched to a gene. DNA for the CDR3: TGTGCCAGCAGCTCTGCCGGGACTAGCGGCGCAGATACGCAGTATTTT. Its translation is CASSSAGTSGADTQYF. Filled out from reference TRBV5-4 and TRBJ2-3, the complete variable domain reads ETGVTQSPTHLIKTRGQQVTLRCSSQSGHNTVSWYQQALGQGPQFIFQYYREEENGRGNFPPRFSGLQFPNYSSELNVNALELDDSALYLCASSSAGTSGADTQYFGPGTRLTVL.

The V and J genes are TRBV27 and TRBJ2-1, with D hard to call. Trimming cost V 3 bases and J 0 bases, with 6 bases left between them. Germline V CDR1 and CDR2: MNHEY, SMNVEV (reference sequence). The CDR3 runs to 14 residues. The CDR3 DNA reads TGTGCCAGCAGTTTCACGAGCTCCTACAATGAGCAGTTCTTC. Translation gives CASSFTSSYNEQFF.

This chain connects TRBV2 to TRBJ2-5; D remains ambiguous. V lost 6 bases to trimming and J lost 2 bases, with 10 bases between them. This CDR3 has 13 amino acids. The germline CDR1 and CDR2 sequences are SNHLY and FYNNEI. Here the CDR3 DNA reads TGTGCCAGCAGGGAGACACCTCAAGAGACCCAGTACTTC. Its translation is CASRETPQETQYF.

This rearrangement joins TRBV25-1 to TRBJ1-2; unclear D gene. Germline V gene lookup returns CDR1 MGHDK and CDR2 SYGVNS. V gave up 3 bases and J gave up 2 bases, with 4 bases separating them. The CDR3 sequence is 12 residues long. CDR3 sequence (DNA): TGTGCCAGCAGTGATCGAAACTATGGCTACACCTTC. Amino acid sequence: CASSDRNYGYTF.

This clone was seen only a few times. This chain links TRBV6-5 with TRBJ2-2; D is perhaps TRBD1 or TRBD2 (5 bases each). The CDR3 extends over 16 amino acids. Looked up from germline, CDR1 is MNHEY and CDR2 is SVGAGI. The V and J ends lost 1 base and 1 base respectively, with 10 bases between them. CDR3 DNA: TGTGCCAGCAGTTACTACGGGACGGTGAACACCGGGGAGCTGTTTTTT. It specifies CASSYYGTVNTGELFF.

V usage is TRBV27 and J usage is TRBJ2-5; D is possibly TRBD1 (5 bases). Trimming took 2 bases from V and 1 from J, leaving 11 bases between them. The CDR3 sequence is 15 residues long. Per the germline V gene, CDR1 is MNHEY and CDR2 is SMNVEV (reference sequence). The CDR3 nucleotides read TGTGCCAGCAGTTTAGGGGCCGCCCCCCAAGAGACCCAGTACTTC. Amino acid sequence: CASSLGAAPQETQYF.

This clone turned up a few times. CDR3 in DNA: TGTGCCAGCAGCCAAGATCAGGTGTTACTCGCTGGAAACACCATATATTTT. Translation: CASSQDQVLLAGNTIYF. The chain recombines TRBV14 with TRBJ1-3, with D unclear. Trimming cost V 0 bases and J 2 bases, with 14 bases left between them. This CDR3 has 17 amino acids. In germline, CDR1 is SGHDN, CDR2 FVKESK.

The chain couples TRBV5-1 to TRBJ2-5; 12 bases are shared with TRBD2. This CDR3 has 15 residues. Germline CDR1 SGHRS, CDR2 YFSETQ. V lost 4 bases, J lost 5 bases, and 6 bases stayed unmatched. The CDR3 reads CASSIGTSGPETQYF. Here the CDR3 DNA reads TGCGCCAGCAGCATTGGGACTAGCGGGCCCGAGACCCAGTACTTC.

The chain carries TRBV9 and TRBJ1-2; D ambiguous. The V end lost 3 bases, the J end lost 0 bases, and 15 bases lay between the germline ends. Germline values: CDR1 SGDLS, CDR2 YYNGEE. This CDR3 region has 16 residues. The CDR3 loop reads CASSGVSAPTNYGYTF. The CDR3 DNA reads TGTGCCAGCAGCGGGGTGTCCGCCCCGACTAACTATGGCTACACCTTC.

The chain carries TRBV6-5 and TRBJ1-2; TRBD1 aligns across 7 bases. The CDR3 has 14 residues. The V segment lost 2 bases and the J segment 4 bases; nucleotides outside the gene matches: 4. From germline, CDR1 is MNHEY and CDR2 SVGAGI. CDR3 loop: CASSYDRDAYGYTF. CDR3 sequence (DNA): TGTGCCAGCAGTTACGACAGGGACGCCTATGGCTACACCTTC.